This TCR beta chain stems from a study of CD8 T cells in ankylosing spondylitis. General study results and limits: Characteristic of ankylosing spondylitis blood, it appeared, was a TCR beta motif comprising eight highly homologous variants.

V shed 1 base and J 4 bases; nucleotides not matched to a gene: 16. The germline gives CDR1 SGHTA, CDR2 FQGNSA. CDR3 length: 19 residues. Quantitative barcoded 5'-RACE was used to prepare TCR beta libraries. TCRdb used MiXCR to reprocess the 5' RACE reads, holding one entry per CDR3 protein. The repertoire holds 150,000 to 200,000 distinct CDR3 sequences, with 15% to 20% as singletons. Ten or more counts support this clonotype. The antigen is undetermined. Sequencing used blood, either unsorted or a sorted T cell fraction (not recorded which). The gene calls are TRBV7-2 and TRBJ2-1; 7 bases align to TRBD2. The sequence was obtained from a male donor aged 5 to 29 with ankylosing spondylitis or in good health (not recorded which). The CDR3 region is CASSLVLGLAEEIYNEQFF. The CDR3 bases are TGTGCCAGCAGCTTAGTTTTGGGGCTAGCGGAGGAAATTTACAATGAGCAGTTCTTC.